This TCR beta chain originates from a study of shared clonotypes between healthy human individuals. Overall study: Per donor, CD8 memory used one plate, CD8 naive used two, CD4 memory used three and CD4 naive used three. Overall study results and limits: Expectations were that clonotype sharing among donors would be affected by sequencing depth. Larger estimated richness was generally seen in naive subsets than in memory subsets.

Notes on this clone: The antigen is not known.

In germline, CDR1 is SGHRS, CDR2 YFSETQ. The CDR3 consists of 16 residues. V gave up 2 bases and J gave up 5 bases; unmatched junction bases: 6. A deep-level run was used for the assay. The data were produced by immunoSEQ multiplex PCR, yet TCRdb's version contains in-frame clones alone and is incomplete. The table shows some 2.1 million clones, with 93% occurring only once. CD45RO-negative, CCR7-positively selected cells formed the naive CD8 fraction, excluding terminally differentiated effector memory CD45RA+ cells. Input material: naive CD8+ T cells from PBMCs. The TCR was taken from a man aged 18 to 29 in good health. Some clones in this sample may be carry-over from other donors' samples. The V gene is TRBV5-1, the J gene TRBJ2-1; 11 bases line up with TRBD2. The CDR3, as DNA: TGCGCCAGCAGCTTCCGCCCGGGACTAGCGGACAATGAGCAGTTCTTC. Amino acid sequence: CASSFRPGLADNEQFF.